The rows below give T cell receptor beta chains drawn from one sample of a study of blood T cell repertoires in COVID-19. The table came from immunoSEQ multiplex PCR; TCRdb's copy has only in-frame clones and leaves some out. The sample has about 160,000 clones, about 80% seen once. Sequencing was carried out using PBMCs or T cells enriched from blood (not recorded which). Every receptor here comes from a woman aged 55-70 years who had recovered from COVID-19. Both conserved end residues are part of each CDR3. The D gene is left open where the match is weak. The size of a clone is reported for some rows only, either as once, few or many, or as a class for expanded clones.

d_call,j_call,v_call,clone_size,cdr3_aa,cdr3_nt
TRBD1,TRBJ1-2,TRBV11-2,-,CASSRQGNYGYTF,TGTGCCAGCAGCCGACAGGGGAACTATGGCTACACCTTC
TRBD1,TRBJ2-5,TRBV7-2,few,CASSKQGEQETQYF,TGTGCCAGCAGCAAACAGGGGGAGCAAGAGACCCAGTACTTC
TRBD1,TRBJ1-5,TRBV2,-,CASSESGGQGQPQHF,TGTGCCAGCAGTGAATCGGGCGGACAGGGCCAGCCCCAGCATTTT
-,TRBJ1-5,TRBV21-1,-,CASSLLLGRPNQPQHF,TGTGCCAGCAGCCTCCTATTGGGCAGGCCGAATCAGCCCCAGCATTTT
-,TRBJ2-7,TRBV6-5,few,CASRRRDTAYEQYF,TGTGCCAGCAGACGAAGGGACACGGCCTACGAGCAGTACTTC
TRBD2,TRBJ2-1,TRBV24-1,-,CATSESGGPYNEQFF,TGTGCCACCAGCGAAAGCGGGGGGCCCTACAATGAGCAGTTCTTC
TRBD1,TRBJ1-2,TRBV11-2,-,CASSLGPGQTRNGYTF,TGTGCCAGCAGCTTAGGCCCGGGACAGACACGAAATGGCTACACCTTC
TRBD1,TRBJ2-1,TRBV6-5,-,CASSYRDSAYNEQFF,TGTGCCAGCAGTTACCGGGACAGCGCATACAATGAGCAGTTCTTC
-,TRBJ2-7,TRBV5-1,-,CASSLGLNNYEQYF,TGCGCCAGCAGCTTGGGACTCAACAACTACGAGCAGTACTTC
-,TRBJ1-1,TRBV4-1,-,CASSHRNGGAEAFF,TGCGCCAGCAGCCACCGGAATGGGGGGGCTGAAGCTTTCTTT
-,TRBJ1-4,TRBV7-8,many,CASSSISIGGVEEKLFF,TGTGCCAGCAGCTCGATATCGATAGGGGGGGTAGAGGAAAAACTGTTTTTT
-,TRBJ2-3,TRBV4-2,many,CASSDKAESTDTQYF,TGTGCCAGCAGCGATAAGGCGGAAAGCACAGATACGCAGTATTTT
-,TRBJ2-5,TRBV6-1,once,CASSEWREDETQYF,TGTGCCAGCAGTGAATGGAGGGAGGATGAGACCCAGTACTTC
-,TRBJ1-2,TRBV6-5,-,CASSSLDYGYTF,TGTGCCAGCAGTTCACTGGACTATGGCTACACCTTC
-,TRBJ1-6,TRBV5-6,-,CASSLGDRLPGNSPLHF,TGTGCCAGCAGCTTGGGCGATCGGTTGCCGGGTAATTCACCCCTCCACTTT
TRBD1,TRBJ1-1,TRBV5-1,-,CASSLVTGVGLNTEAFF,TGCGCCAGCAGCTTGGTGACAGGGGTAGGGTTGAACACTGAAGCTTTCTTT
-,TRBJ1-1,TRBV7-9,-,CASSLVWNTEAFF,TGTGCCAGCAGCTTAGTCTGGAACACTGAAGCTTTCTTT
TRBD2,TRBJ2-1,TRBV25-1,-,CASRSTSGGNNEQFF,TGTGCCAGCCGTTCGACTAGCGGGGGGAACAATGAGCAGTTCTTC
TRBD2,TRBJ2-2,TRBV27,-,CASSFFSGGNTGELFF,TGTGCCAGCAGTTTTTTTAGCGGGGGGAACACCGGGGAGCTGTTTTTT
-,TRBJ2-2,TRBV2,-,CASSFRANTGELFF,TGTGCCAGCAGTTTTAGAGCGAACACCGGGGAGCTGTTTTTT
TRBD1,TRBJ1-3,TRBV9,once,CASSVGDSSNTIYF,TGTGCCAGCAGCGTAGGGGACAGTTCGAACACCATATATTTT
-,TRBJ1-1,TRBV9,few,CASSYTGSTEAFF,TGTGCCAGCAGTTATACAGGGAGCACTGAAGCTTTCTTT
TRBD1,TRBJ2-3,TRBV19,-,CASSMWTGVSDTQYF,TGTGCCAGTAGTATGTGGACAGGGGTATCGGATACGCAGTATTTT
-,TRBJ2-3,TRBV30,-,CAWSVQAQNTQYF,TGTGCCTGGAGTGTACAGGCACAGAATACGCAGTATTTT
TRBD1,TRBJ1-1,TRBV27,once,CASSLDRGPRTEAFF,TGTGCCAGCAGTCTGGACAGGGGGCCGAGGACTGAAGCTTTCTTT
TRBD1,TRBJ1-5,TRBV19,-,CASTYLPNPFDRDNQPQHF,TGTGCCAGTACCTATCTCCCGAACCCATTCGACAGGGACAATCAGCCCCAGCATTTT
-,TRBJ1-2,TRBV12-3/TRBV12-4,-,CASSVDRRYGYTF,TGTGCCAGCAGTGTTGACAGGAGGTATGGCTACACCTTC
-,TRBJ2-7,TRBV6-5,-,CASSSSGLLSEQYF,TGTGCCAGCAGTTCCTCGGGGCTGTTATCCGAGCAGTACTTC
TRBD2,TRBJ2-5,TRBV7-2,-,CASSPRAGRVVGETQYF,TGTGCCAGCAGCCCCCGAGCGGGGAGGGTTGTTGGTGAGACCCAGTACTTC
TRBD1,TRBJ2-3,TRBV5-1,once,CASSTNGQGTTDTQYF,TGCGCCAGCAGCACGAACGGACAGGGAACAACAGATACGCAGTATTTT
TRBD2,TRBJ2-2,TRBV2,-,CATKTSGGNANTGELFF,TGTGCCACAAAAACTAGCGGGGGAAACGCGAACACCGGGGAGCTGTTTTTT
TRBD1,TRBJ2-7,TRBV15,-,CATSPGQGYEQYF,TGTGCCACCAGCCCGGGACAGGGATACGAGCAGTACTTC
TRBD2,TRBJ2-5,TRBV5-1,-,CASSSPSGGGETQYF,TGCGCCAGCAGCTCACCTAGCGGGGGGGGAGAGACCCAGTACTTC
-,TRBJ1-5,TRBV4-2,-,CASSQAQGRGGNQPQHF,TGTGCCAGCAGCCAAGCACAGGGAAGAGGCGGCAATCAGCCCCAGCATTTT
-,TRBJ1-2,TRBV10-3,few,CAISEVPTF,TGTGCCATCAGTGAGGTCCCTACCTTC
-,TRBJ1-2,TRBV20-1,-,CSANEGSYGYTF,TGCAGTGCTAATGAGGGGAGCTATGGCTACACCTTC
-,TRBJ1-2,TRBV6-1,-,CASSEQPQTYGYTF,TGTGCCAGCAGTGAACAGCCACAGACCTATGGCTACACCTTC
-,TRBJ1-1,TRBV4-1,-,CASSPENRAGEAFF,TGCGCCAGCAGCCCAGAGAACAGGGCGGGTGAAGCTTTCTTT
-,TRBJ1-6,TRBV5-1,-,CASSPEGVSSPLHF,TGCGCCAGCAGCCCGGAGGGTGTAAGTTCACCCCTCCACTTT
TRBD1,TRBJ2-1,TRBV19,-,CASSMAGTGNNEQFF,TGTGCCAGTAGTATGGCCGGGACAGGGAACAATGAGCAGTTCTTC
TRBD1,TRBJ1-5,TRBV4-2,-,CASSQDGRQGYQPQHF,TGTGCCAGCAGCCAAGATGGGCGACAGGGGTATCAGCCCCAGCATTTT
TRBD2,TRBJ2-3,TRBV2,once,CASTYGGASGAEDTQYF,TGTGCCAGCACCTACGGGGGGGCTAGCGGGGCGGAAGATACGCAGTATTTT
-,TRBJ1-2,TRBV6-4,few,CASSDSRGYTF,TGTGCCAGCAGTGACTCTCGGGGCTACACCTTC
TRBD1,TRBJ2-1,TRBV5-1,-,CASAHRGDEQFF,TGCGCCAGCGCCCACAGGGGCGATGAGCAGTTCTTC
-,TRBJ2-5,TRBV6-5,-,CASTGKETQYF,TGTGCCAGCACCGGGAAAGAGACCCAGTACTTC
-,TRBJ2-7,TRBV5-1,-,CASSLGGWGGYEQYF,TGCGCCAGCAGCTTGGGCGGGTGGGGAGGCTACGAGCAGTACTTC
TRBD2,TRBJ2-3,TRBV10-1,-,CASSEGTTITDTQYF,TGCGCCAGCAGTGAAGGGACTACGATCACAGATACGCAGTATTTT
TRBD1,TRBJ2-7,TRBV24-1,few,CATSDSRTGSYEQYF,TGTGCCACCAGTGATTCTAGGACAGGCTCCTACGAGCAGTACTTC
TRBD2,TRBJ2-5,TRBV10-2,-,CASSVGGARTQYF,TGCGCCAGCAGTGTCGGGGGGGCTAGGACCCAGTACTTC
-,TRBJ1-1,TRBV5-1,-,CASSLSGDITEAFF,TGCGCCAGCAGCTTGTCAGGGGATATCACTGAAGCTTTCTTT
TRBD2,TRBJ2-5,TRBV29-1,-,CSAPIGGGGARETQYF,TGCAGCGCCCCTATCGGTGGCGGGGGGGCCCGGGAGACCCAGTACTTC
TRBD1,TRBJ1-3,TRBV18,-,CASSSSTGLPNTIYF,TGTGCCAGCTCTTCCTCGACAGGGTTGCCAAACACCATATATTTT
-,TRBJ1-2,TRBV12-1,-,CASSTRDRGPLLYGYTF,TGTGCCAGCAGCACCCGGGACAGGGGGCCCTTACTCTATGGCTACACCTTC
TRBD1,TRBJ2-7,TRBV9,few,CASSVARQGHEQYF,TGTGCCAGCAGCGTAGCGAGACAGGGGCACGAGCAGTACTTC
TRBD1,TRBJ1-1,TRBV5-8,once,CASSYGQGSNTEAFF,TGTGCCAGCAGCTACGGACAGGGCTCAAACACTGAAGCTTTCTTT